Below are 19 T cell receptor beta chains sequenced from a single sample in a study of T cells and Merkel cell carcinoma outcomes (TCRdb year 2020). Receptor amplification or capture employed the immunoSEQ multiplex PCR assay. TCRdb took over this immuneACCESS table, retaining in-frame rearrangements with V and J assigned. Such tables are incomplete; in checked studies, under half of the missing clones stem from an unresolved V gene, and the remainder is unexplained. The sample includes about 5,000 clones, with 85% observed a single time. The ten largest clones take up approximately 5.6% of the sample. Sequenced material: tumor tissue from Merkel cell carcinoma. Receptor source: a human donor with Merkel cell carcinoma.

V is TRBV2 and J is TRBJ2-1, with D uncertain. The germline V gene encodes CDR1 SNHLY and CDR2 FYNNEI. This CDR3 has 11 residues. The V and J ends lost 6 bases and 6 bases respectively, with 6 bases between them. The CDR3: CASREINEQFF. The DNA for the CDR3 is TGTGCCAGCAGGGAGATCAATGAGCAGTTCTTC. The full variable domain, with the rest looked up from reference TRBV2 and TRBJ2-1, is EPEVTQTPSHQVTQMGQEVILRCVPISNHLYFYWYRQILGQKVEFLVSFYNNEISEKSEIFDDQFSVERPDGSNFTLKIRSTKLEDSAMYFCASREINEQFFGPGTRLTVL.

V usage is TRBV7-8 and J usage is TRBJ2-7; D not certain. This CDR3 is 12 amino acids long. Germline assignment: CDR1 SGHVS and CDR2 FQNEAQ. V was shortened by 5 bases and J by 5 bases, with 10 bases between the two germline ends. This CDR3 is CASSADPNEQYF. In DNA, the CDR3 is TGTGCCAGCAGCGCCGATCCCAACGAGCAGTACTTC.

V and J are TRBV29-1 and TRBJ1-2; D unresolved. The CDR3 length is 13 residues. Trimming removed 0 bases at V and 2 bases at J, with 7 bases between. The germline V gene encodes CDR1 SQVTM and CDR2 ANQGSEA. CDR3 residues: CSVEDSDNYGYTF. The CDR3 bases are TGCAGCGTTGAAGATTCGGACAACTATGGCTACACCTTC.

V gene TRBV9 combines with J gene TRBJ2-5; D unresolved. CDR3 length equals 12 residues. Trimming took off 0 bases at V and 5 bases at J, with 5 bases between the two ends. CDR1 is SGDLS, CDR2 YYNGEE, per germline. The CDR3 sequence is CASSVDFETQYF. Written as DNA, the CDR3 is TGTGCCAGCAGCGTAGACTTCGAGACCCAGTACTTC.

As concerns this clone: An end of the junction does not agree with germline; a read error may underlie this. CDR3 loop: CAISYGRGGGTEVFF. The CDR3, as DNA: TGTGCCATCAGTTATGGTCGGGGGGGTGGCACTGAAGTTTTCTTT. V is TRBV10-3 and J is TRBJ1-1, with a tentative D call TRBD1 (5 bases). Germline V gene sequence: CDR1 ENHRY, CDR2 SYGVKD. There are 15 residues in the CDR3.

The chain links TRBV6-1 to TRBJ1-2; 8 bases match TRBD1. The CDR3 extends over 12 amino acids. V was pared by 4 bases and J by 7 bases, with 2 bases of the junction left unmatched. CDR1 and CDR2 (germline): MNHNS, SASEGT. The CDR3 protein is CASSGTGGGYTF. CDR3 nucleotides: TGTGCCAGCAGTGGAACAGGGGGTGGCTACACCTTC.

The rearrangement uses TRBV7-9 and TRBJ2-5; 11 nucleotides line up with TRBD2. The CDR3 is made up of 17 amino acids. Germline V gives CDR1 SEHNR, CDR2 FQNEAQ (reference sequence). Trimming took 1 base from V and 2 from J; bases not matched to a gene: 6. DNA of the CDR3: TGTGCCAGCAGCTTAGGAGTAGCGGGAGGGCGTCAAGAGACCCAGTACTTC. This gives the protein CASSLGVAGGRQETQYF.

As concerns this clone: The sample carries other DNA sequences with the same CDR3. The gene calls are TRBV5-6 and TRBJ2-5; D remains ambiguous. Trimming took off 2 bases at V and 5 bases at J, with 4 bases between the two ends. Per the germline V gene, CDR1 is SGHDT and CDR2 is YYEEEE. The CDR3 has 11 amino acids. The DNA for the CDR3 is TGTGCCAGCAGCTTTGGGGAGACCCAGTACTTC. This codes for CASSFGETQYF.

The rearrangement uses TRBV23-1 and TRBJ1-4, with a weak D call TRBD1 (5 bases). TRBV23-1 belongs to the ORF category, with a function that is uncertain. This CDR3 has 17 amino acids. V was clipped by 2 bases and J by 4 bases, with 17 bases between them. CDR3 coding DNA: TGCGCCAGCAGTCAACCCCTCATGGAAGGGGTTAATGAAAAACTGTTTTTT. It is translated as CASSQPLMEGVNEKLFF.

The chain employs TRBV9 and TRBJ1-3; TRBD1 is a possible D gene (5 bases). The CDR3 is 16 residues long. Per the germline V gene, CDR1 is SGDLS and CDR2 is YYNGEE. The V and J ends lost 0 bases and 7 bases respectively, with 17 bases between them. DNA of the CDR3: TGTGCCAGCAGCGTAGGGGGGGACGGCCGGTGGAACACCATATATTTT. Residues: CASSVGGDGRWNTIYF.

CDR3 nucleotide sequence: TGCGCCAGCAGTCGGGGGAGGGTGATCAATGAGCAGTTCTTC. Translating it yields CASSRGRVINEQFF. This chain connects TRBV4-3 to TRBJ2-1; 7 bases align to TRBD2. The germline gives CDR1 LGHNA, CDR2 YSLEER. With V trimmed by 6 bases and J by 6 bases, 8 bases remained unmatched. CDR3 length equals 14 residues.

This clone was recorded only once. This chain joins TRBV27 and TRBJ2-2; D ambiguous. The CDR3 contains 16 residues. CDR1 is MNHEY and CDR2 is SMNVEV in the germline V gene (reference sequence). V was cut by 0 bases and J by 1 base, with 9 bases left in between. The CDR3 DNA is TGTGCCAGCAGTTTATCGAGGAGCCTGAACACCGGGGAGCTGTTTTTT. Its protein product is CASSLSRSLNTGELFF.

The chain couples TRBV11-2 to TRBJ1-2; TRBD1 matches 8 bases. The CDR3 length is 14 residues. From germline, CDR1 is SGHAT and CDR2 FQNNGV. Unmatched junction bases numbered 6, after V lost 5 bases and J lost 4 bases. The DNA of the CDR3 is TGTGCCAGCAGCCCAATGGACAGGGCCTATGGCTACACCTTC. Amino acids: CASSPMDRAYGYTF.

The CDR3 is CASSLGAGVSPLHF. CDR3 in DNA: TGTGCCAGCAGTTTAGGGGCAGGGGTTTCACCCCTCCACTTT. The gene calls are TRBV2 and TRBJ1-6; possibly TRBD1 for D (6 bases). V was clipped by 5 bases and J by 9 bases, with 14 bases between them. The germline V gene encodes CDR1 SNHLY and CDR2 FYNNEI. CDR3 length: 14 amino acids.

The CDR3: CASSPTGDSNQPQHF. In DNA, the CDR3 is TGCGCCAGCAGCCCGACAGGGGATAGCAATCAGCCCCAGCATTTT. The chain links TRBV5-1 to TRBJ1-5; the match to TRBD1 covers 8 bases. Trimming took 4 bases from V and 0 from J; bases not matched to a gene: 3. Germline CDR1 reads SGHRS; CDR2 reads YFSETQ. This CDR3 is built from 15 residues.

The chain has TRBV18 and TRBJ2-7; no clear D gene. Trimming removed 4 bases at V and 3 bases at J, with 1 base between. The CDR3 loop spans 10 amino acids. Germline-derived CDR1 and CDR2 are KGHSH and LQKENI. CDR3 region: CASSLYEQYF. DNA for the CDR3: TGTGCCAGCTCACTCTACGAGCAGTACTTC.

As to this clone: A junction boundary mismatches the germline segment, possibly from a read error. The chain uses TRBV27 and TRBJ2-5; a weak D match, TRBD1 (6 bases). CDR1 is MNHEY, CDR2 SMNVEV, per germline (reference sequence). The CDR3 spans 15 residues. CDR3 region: CVSCSLLGGAETQYF. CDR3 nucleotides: TGTGTCAGCTGCTCCCTCCTAGGGGGAGCAGAGACCCAGTACTTC.

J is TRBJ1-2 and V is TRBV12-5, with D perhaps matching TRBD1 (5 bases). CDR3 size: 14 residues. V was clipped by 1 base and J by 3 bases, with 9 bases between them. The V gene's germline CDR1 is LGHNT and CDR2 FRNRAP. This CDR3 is CASGLEGQYYGYTF. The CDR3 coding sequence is TGTGCTAGTGGTTTGGAGGGGCAATACTATGGCTACACCTTC.

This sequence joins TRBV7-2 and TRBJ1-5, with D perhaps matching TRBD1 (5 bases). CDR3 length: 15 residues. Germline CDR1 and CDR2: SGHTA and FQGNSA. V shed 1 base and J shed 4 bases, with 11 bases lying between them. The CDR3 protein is CASSLVGGKNQPQHF. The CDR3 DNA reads TGTGCCAGCAGCTTAGTTGGGGGGAAGAATCAGCCCCAGCATTTT. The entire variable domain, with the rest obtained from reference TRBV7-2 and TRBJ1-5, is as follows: GAGVSQSPSNKVTEKGKDVELRCDPISGHTALYWYRQSLGQGLEFLIYFQGNSAPDKSGLPSDRFSAERTGGSVSTLTIQRTQQEDSAVYLCASSLVGGKNQPQHFGDGTRLSIL.